The following is a T cell receptor (beta chain) sequence with its context. The antigen remains undetermined. These data are taken from a study of cytomegalovirus exposure and HLA in healthy donors. Study-level points and caveats: Researchers reportedly found TCR beta sequences accurately predicted most subjects' HLA-A and HLA-B alleles. For presence/absence analyses, sequencing depth was assumed to be roughly uniform across donors. Analyzed later, most CMV-associated TCR beta chains appeared HLA-restricted.

It was healthy bone marrow donors who served as donors. Primers included in the PCR were 60 Vbeta and 13 Jbeta primers. Sequencing used immunoSEQ multiplex PCR; TCRdb keeps in-frame clones, though not all of them. Of around 93,000 clones listed, approximately 69% are singletons. V trimming: 2 bases; J trimming: 8 bases; junction bases outside the gene matches: 5. This CDR3 spans 14 amino acids. Germline CDR1 SGHRS, CDR2 YFSETQ. The chain couples TRBV5-1 to TRBJ1-4, with 8 bases lining up with TRBD1. This sequence originates from a boy under 18 in good health and CMV-seropositive. Sequencing was done on a sample of PBMCs. Written as DNA, the CDR3 is TGCGCCAGCAGCTTAGGGACAGGTGGGGAAAAACTGTTTTTT. Its translation: CASSLGTGGEKLFF.